The 8 T cell receptor beta chains in this list originate from one sample, sequenced in a study of vaccination and CD4 T cells after COVID-19. The assay that was used to sequence DNA from cultured CD4+ T cells was the Oncomine TCR Beta short-read assay. MiXCR, run by TCRdb on the PCR reads, gives a single entry per CDR3 protein. Here the sample spans some 20,000 distinct CDR3 sequences, 40% to 55% being singletons. No antigen has been assigned to these receptors. Specified treatment: approximately 11-day PBMC culture with coronavirus spike peptide pools or control peptides (ViraFEST assay). The starting material was CD4+ T cells from blood, cultured in vitro, obtained after SARS-CoV-2 vaccination. The receptors here all came from a human donor who had recovered from COVID-19.

This clonotype was counted between two and nine times. The J gene is TRBJ1-2, the V gene TRBV20-1; tentatively, D is TRBD1 (6 bases). Germline CDR1 is DFQATT and CDR2 is SNEGSKA (reference sequence). Trimming pared 5 bases from V and 5 bases from J, leaving 15 bases between. There are 13 residues in the CDR3. CDR3 protein: CSAPVGGVYGYTF. As DNA, the CDR3 is TGCAGTGCTCCCGTTGGGGGCGTTTATGGCTACACCTTC.

On this clonotype itself: One junction end disagrees with the germline gene, perhaps due to a read error. This chain links TRBV7-2 with TRBJ2-1, with D unresolved. Germline loops: CDR1 SGHTA, CDR2 FQGNSA. The CDR3 sequence is 13 residues long. The CDR3 protein is CASSSQMGYERFF. CDR3 DNA: TGTGCCAGCAGCTCTCAAATGGGATATGAGCGGTTCTTC. The full variable domain, rest sourced from reference TRBV7-2 and TRBJ2-1, is GAGVSQSPSNKVTEKGKDVELRCDPISGHTALYWYRQSLGQGLEFLIYFQGNSAPDKSGLPSDRFSAERTGGSVSTLTIQRTQQEDSAVYLCASSSQMGYERFFGPGTRLTVL.

The chain couples TRBV5-1 to TRBJ1-5; TRBD1 matches at 10 bases. The CDR3 contains 14 residues. Germline V gives CDR1 SGHRS, CDR2 YFSETQ. Trimming removed 5 bases from V and 3 bases from J; junction bases left unmatched: 2. As DNA, the CDR3 is TGCGCCAGCAGAGGGACAGGGGACAATCAGCCCCAGCATTTT. Translated, it gives CASRGTGDNQPQHF.

The chain is built from TRBV20-1 and TRBJ2-5, with D perhaps TRBD1 or TRBD2 (5 bases each). Germline assignment: CDR1 DFQATT and CDR2 SNEGSKA (reference sequence). The CDR3 loop spans 14 amino acids. V lost 0 bases, J lost 0 bases, and 8 bases lay in between. The CDR3 nucleotides read TGCAGTGCTAGAGATGGGGGAAACCAAGAGACCCAGTACTTC. Translating gives CSARDGGNQETQYF.

The chain recombines TRBV19 with TRBJ1-5; D not resolved. This CDR3 contains 15 residues. Germline CDR1 reads LNHDA; CDR2 reads SQIVND (reference sequence). Trimming shortened V by 0 bases and J by 5 bases, and 11 bases separated the two germline ends. The CDR3 DNA sequence: TGTGCCAGTAGTATAGATCAGAGGCAGTATCAGCCCCAGCATTTT. It is translated as CASSIDQRQYQPQHF. The full variable domain, completed using reference TRBV19 and TRBJ1-5, is DGGITQSPKYLFRKEGQNVTLSCEQNLNHDAMYWYRQDPGQGLRLIYYSQIVNDFQKGDIAEGYSVSREKKESFPLTVTSAQKNPTAFYLCASSIDQRQYQPQHFGDGTRLSIL.

This clonotype was seen only a few times. The chain carries TRBV7-2 and TRBJ1-1; D is undetermined. The CDR3 runs 13 residues. The V gene lost 2 bases and the J gene lost 5 bases, with 9 bases spanning the gap. Germline CDR1 SGHTA, CDR2 FQGNSA. The CDR3 is CASSLLRGTEAFF. The CDR3 bases are TGTGCCAGCAGCTTATTAAGAGGGACTGAAGCTTTCTTT.

The chain employs TRBV6-2 or TRBV6-3 and TRBJ2-7; 8 nucleotides line up with TRBD1. V lost 7 bases and J lost 3; bases outside the gene matches: 14. CDR3 size: 16 residues. Germline V lookup: CDR1 MNHEY, CDR2 SVGEGT. This CDR3 reads CASNLSKTGAIYEQYF. In nucleotides, the CDR3 is TGTGCCAGCAACCTCTCCAAGACAGGGGCCATCTACGAGCAGTACTTC.

The rearrangement uses TRBV7-2 and TRBJ2-5, with D perhaps matching TRBD1 (5 bases). The length of the CDR3 is 15 residues. Trimming removed 2 bases from V and 4 bases from J, with 14 bases in between. Germline V CDR1 and CDR2: SGHTA, FQGNSA. In DNA, the CDR3 is TGTGCCAGCAGCTTATGGGTCGTAGGGGCAGAGACCCAGTACTTC. Encoded protein: CASSLWVVGAETQYF.